Each of the 5 T cell receptor beta chains below was sequenced from the same sample in a study of blood T cell repertoires in COVID-19. Only in-frame clones appear in the TCRdb table, and some are missing; sequencing was by immunoSEQ multiplex PCR. The data contain about 170,000 clones, roughly 84% of them singletons. Sequencing was performed on peripheral blood. These receptors originate from a woman older than 75 with active or convalescent COVID-19.

V gene TRBV19 combines with J gene TRBJ2-1, with 15 positions matching TRBD2. Germline V CDR1 and CDR2: LNHDA, SQIVND (reference sequence). V trimming: 1 base; J trimming: 9 bases; junction bases outside the gene matches: 4. This CDR3 contains 16 residues. The CDR3 DNA sequence: TGTGCCAGTAGTATAGGAGGACTAGCGGGAGGGAGTGAGCAGTTCTTC. Translation gives CASSIGGLAGGSEQFF.

DNA of the CDR3: TGTGCCAGTAGGGGGGCCGCCTTTGACACAGATACGCAGTATTTT. Its protein product is CASRGAAFDTDTQYF. The chain uses TRBV19 and TRBJ2-3; tentatively, D is TRBD1 (6 bases). Trimming stripped 6 bases from V and 2 bases from J, with 15 bases between. CDR1 LNHDA and CDR2 SQIVND come from the germline V gene (reference sequence). The CDR3 sequence is 15 residues long. Full variable domain (rest looked up from reference TRBV19 and TRBJ2-3): DGGITQSPKYLFRKEGQNVTLSCEQNLNHDAMYWYRQDPGQGLRLIYYSQIVNDFQKGDIAEGYSVSREKKESFPLTVTSAQKNPTAFYLCASRGAAFDTDTQYFGPGTRLTVL.

On this clone itself: The sample holds other DNA sequences that translate to the same CDR3. This chain uses TRBV5-1 with TRBJ1-5, with D possibly matching TRBD1 (6 bases). Germline-derived CDR1 and CDR2 are SGHRS and YFSETQ. The CDR3 runs to 13 residues. V shed 4 bases and J shed 7 bases, with 12 bases lying between them. DNA for the CDR3: TGCGCCAGCAGCCTACAGGGTAACCAGCCCCAGCATTTT. Its translation: CASSLQGNQPQHF.

Here the CDR3 DNA reads TGTGCCAGCAGCGTAGAGTGGGACAGTAATTCACCCCTCCACTTT. Protein product: CASSVEWDSNSPLHF. J is TRBJ1-6 and V is TRBV9; 7 bases match TRBD1. The V gene end was trimmed by 0 bases and the J gene end by 6 bases; junction bases not matched to a gene: 3. Germline CDR1 reads SGDLS; CDR2 reads YYNGEE. This CDR3 comprises 15 residues.

The chain carries TRBV12-2 and TRBJ2-5; TRBD1, the table's D call, was not compared with the DNA. TRBV12-2 is labeled a pseudogene. The CDR3 consists of 14 residues. The CDR3 spells CASRSYWAQETQYF. The CDR3 nucleotides are TGTGCAAGTCGCTCTTATTGGGCCCAAGAGACCCAGTACTTC.